This entry is about one TCR beta chain. The sample belongs to a study of cytomegalovirus exposure and HLA in healthy donors. The primer mix had 60 Vbeta and 13 Jbeta primers. Measured with immunoSEQ multiplex PCR; TCRdb has only the in-frame clones, and not every one. In the table there are roughly 140,000 clones, about 74% of which are singletons. Trimming removed 4 bases from V and 2 bases from J; junction bases left unmatched: 11. Germline values: CDR1 LGHNA, CDR2 YSLEER. The CDR3 extends over 16 amino acids. This rearrangement joins TRBV4-3 to TRBJ2-7; 7 bases align to TRBD2. The TCR was taken from a woman aged 45-59 years in good health and CMV-seronegative. Sequenced input: PBMCs. This CDR3 reads CASSRLTGTNPYEQYF. CDR3 DNA: TGCGCCAGCAGCCGATTAACCGGGACTAATCCCTACGAGCAGTACTTC.